This T cell receptor beta chain was sequenced in a study of lymphopenia after photon versus proton radiotherapy. Produced via immunoSEQ multiplex PCR; TCRdb's table is partial and in-frame only. This sample carries about 60,000 clones, around 84% of them seen once, and the ten largest clones take roughly 2%. Study findings and constraints: Larger post-nadir TCR diversity loss correlated inversely with survival in deceased patients. Better survival with proton therapy was suggested as possible, not demonstrated. Proton therapy kept repertoires fairly stable, unlike photons, which gained effector/memory cells. After the lymphocyte nadir, photon-treated repertoires showed oligoclonal expansion, especially of CD8+ Temra cells.

Regarding this clone: Antigen: not known.

The receptor was derived from a man aged 55-75 years with pancreatic cancer. The input for sequencing was peripheral blood, taken from a patient treated with proton-based radiotherapy.

The CDR3 reads CATSRDRGLNSPLHF. The DNA of the CDR3 is TGTGCCACCAGCAGAGATCGAGGCCTGAATTCACCCCTCCACTTT. This sequence joins TRBV15 and TRBJ1-6; no firm D call. The CDR3 loop spans 15 amino acids. Germline V lookup: CDR1 LNHNV, CDR2 YYDKDF (reference sequence). The V end was cut by 0 bases, the J end by 7 bases, with 10 bases between.